This T cell receptor (beta chain) is from a study of siplizumab effects on memory and regulatory T cells. Study-wide results and caveats: Memory T cells appeared less diverse than naive cells, which seemed to contribute substantially to alloresponse.

Donor pairs, a few in total, had unstimulated naive, memory, effector memory and TEMRA subsets sequenced. In the case of this clone: The antigen is unknown.

Sequencing of each sample assayed around 10^5 TCR templates. Measured with immunoSEQ multiplex PCR; TCRdb has only the in-frame clones, and not every one. The sample holds some 100,000 clones; roughly 96% are singletons and the top ten take roughly 0.031%. The V end lost 5 bases, the J end lost 4 bases, and 15 bases lay between the germline ends. The CDR3 covers 14 residues. Germline V CDR1 and CDR2: SGHVS, FNYEAQ. This chain connects TRBV7-6 to TRBJ2-7; D unresolved. The TCR comes from a human donor in good health. The sequencing sample was made of naive CD4+ T cells sorted from blood. CDR3 sequence (DNA): TGTGCCAGCAGCCTCCTGGCAGCCGGATACGAGCAGTACTTC. Translating it yields CASSLLAAGYEQYF.